This TCR beta chain was sequenced in a study of shared clonotypes between healthy human individuals. CDR1 is SGHVS and CDR2 is FQNEAQ in the germline V gene. V dropped 5 bases and J dropped 4 bases, with 17 bases sitting between them. The CDR3 contains 15 residues. At a deep level, the assay was run. Some clones are missing from TCRdb's copy, which holds only in-frame ones; the method was immunoSEQ multiplex PCR. The table includes 2.3 million or so clones, just over 90% detected once. The TCR comes from a man aged 18 to 35 in good health. Some clones in this sample may be carry-over from other donors' samples. The chain couples TRBV7-8 to TRBJ1-1; D might be TRBD1 (5 bases). Sequenced input: naive CD4+ T cells from PBMCs. As to subset: CD45RA+ positively selected. CDR3 protein: CASSLYGTAPTEAFF. The CDR3 DNA follows: TGTGCCAGCAGCCTGTACGGGACGGCCCCCACTGAAGCTTTCTTT.